This is a list of T cell receptor beta chains from one sample in a study of memory CD4+ T cells and cytomegalovirus serostatus. Profiling relied on immunoSEQ multiplex PCR, and the TCRdb table lists in-frame clones only, not all of them. The sample has just over 45,000 clones, 60% to 80% seen once; the top ten hold 0.61%. The specimen sequenced was memory CD4+ T cells from blood. The receptors originated from an adult in good health and CMV-seronegative. CDR3s leave out the opening cysteine and the closing phenylalanine or tryptophan. Each record gives: CDR3 length, J gene, V gene, CDR3 protein.

12 | TRBJ2-1 | TRBV10-3 | AISEAGVINEQF
13 | TRBJ2-3 | TRBV7-6 | ASSLMGGDTDTQY
11 | TRBJ1-4 | TRBV19 | ASSISLQEKLF
14 | TRBJ2-1 | TRBV5-1 | ASSPETGSFYNEQF
11 | TRBJ2-3 | TRBV2 | ARVSTGTDTQY
11 | TRBJ2-1 | TRBV19 | ASSISRGGEQF
14 | TRBJ2-6 | TRBV5-1 | ASSLGQYSGANVLT
13 | TRBJ1-4 | TRBV28 | ASSLGGRTNEKLF
13 | TRBJ1-3 | TRBV5-1 | ASSLSGASGNTIY
13 | TRBJ2-7 | TRBV27 | ASRDDAGSSYEQY
10 | TRBJ1-6 | TRBV6-5 | ASTQGNSPLH
16 | TRBJ2-3 | TRBV9 | ASSVALTSGGRGDTQY
12 | TRBJ2-7 | TRBV11-1 | ASSKGFSSYEQY
10 | TRBJ2-2 | TRBV11-2 | ASSLGTGELF
12 | TRBJ1-5 | TRBV6-5 | ASRATGSRQPQH
13 | TRBJ1-1 | TRBV5-1 | ASRVGSGPNTEAF
13 | TRBJ2-4 | TRBV6-6 | ASTPGGLAKNIQY
14 | TRBJ1-6 | TRBV27 | ASSLMGDRGNSPLH
10 | TRBJ2-7 | TRBV7-9 | ASSYRDYEQY
11 | TRBJ1-2 | TRBV19 | ASSIGVNYGYT
13 | TRBJ1-4 | TRBV9 | ASSREGRSYEKLF
12 | TRBJ1-2 | TRBV18 | ASSPGPPNYGYT
11 | TRBJ2-7 | TRBV4-1 | ASSQADGYAQY